Listed below are T cell receptor beta chains from one sample, sequenced in a study of CD8+ T cells in alopecia areata. Sequencing was performed with immunoSEQ multiplex PCR; in TCRdb, only in-frame clones are kept and a portion is missing. The sample contains about 110,000 clones, over 55% of which appear only once. The sequencing sample was made of NKG2D-low CD8+ T cells sorted from blood. These receptors were collected from a human donor with alopecia areata. Both conserved end residues are part of each CDR3. D genes are given only for firm matches. Some rows have no size entry. The others give once, few or many, or a class for an expanded clone.

>TRBD1|16|TRBV27|-|TRBJ1-2
TGTGCCAGCAGTTTTTTCCCCACCACAGGGGACTATGGCTACACCTTC
CASSFFPTTGDYGYTF
>-|15|TRBV9|once|TRBJ2-3
TGTGCCAGCAGCCCTAACGAGTTTACCACAGATACGCAGTATTTT
CASSPNEFTTDTQYF
>-|12|TRBV6-5|-|TRBJ2-1
TGTGCCAGCAGTTACGGCGACAATGAGCAGTTCTTC
CASSYGDNEQFF
>TRBD2|16|TRBV4-1|-|TRBJ2-5
TGCGCCAGCAGCCAAGAGACTAGCGGGAGGAAAGAGACCCAGTACTTC
CASSQETSGRKETQYF
>-|11|TRBV5-1|few|TRBJ2-5
TGCGCCAGCAGCTTGTTTGAGACCCAGTACTTC
CASSLFETQYF
>-|14|TRBV7-9|-|TRBJ2-2
TGTGCCAGCAGCAGGCAGGGGGGCACCGGGGAGCTGTTTTTT
CASSRQGGTGELFF
>TRBD2|16|TRBV10-3|-|TRBJ2-5
TGTGCCATCAGTGAGCTGCGGGAGGCATACCAAGAGACCCAGTACTTC
CAISELREAYQETQYF
>-|17|TRBV7-6|-|TRBJ2-3
TGTGCCAGCAGCTTACGAACCGGCGGTGCTAGCACAGATACGCAGTATTTT
CASSLRTGGASTDTQYF
>-|16|TRBV14|-|TRBJ1-1
TGTGCCAGCAGCCAAGATATGTCCCCAGTGGGGACTGAAGCTTTCTTT
CASSQDMSPVGTEAFF
>-|13|TRBV27|-|TRBJ2-7
TGTGCCAGCAGTTTGGGTCCGTTAATCGAGCAGTACTTC
CASSLGPLIEQYF